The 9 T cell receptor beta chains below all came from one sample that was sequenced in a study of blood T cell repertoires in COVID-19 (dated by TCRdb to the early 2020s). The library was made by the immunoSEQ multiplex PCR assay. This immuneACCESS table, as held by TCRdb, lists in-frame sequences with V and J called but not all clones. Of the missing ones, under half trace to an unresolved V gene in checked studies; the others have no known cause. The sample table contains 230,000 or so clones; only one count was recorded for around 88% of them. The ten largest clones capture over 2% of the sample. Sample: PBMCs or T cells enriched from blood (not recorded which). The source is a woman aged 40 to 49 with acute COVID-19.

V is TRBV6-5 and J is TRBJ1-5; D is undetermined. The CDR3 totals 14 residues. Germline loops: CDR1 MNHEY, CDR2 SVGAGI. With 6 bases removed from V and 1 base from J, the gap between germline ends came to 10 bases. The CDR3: CASSRGMSNQPQHF. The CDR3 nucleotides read TGTGCCAGCAGCCGGGGAATGAGCAATCAGCCCCAGCATTTT.

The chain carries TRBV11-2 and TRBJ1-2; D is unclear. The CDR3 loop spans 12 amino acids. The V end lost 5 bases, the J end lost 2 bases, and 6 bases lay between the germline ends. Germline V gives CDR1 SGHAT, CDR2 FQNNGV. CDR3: CASSLTNYGYTF. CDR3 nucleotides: TGTGCCAGCAGCCTGACAAACTATGGCTACACCTTC.

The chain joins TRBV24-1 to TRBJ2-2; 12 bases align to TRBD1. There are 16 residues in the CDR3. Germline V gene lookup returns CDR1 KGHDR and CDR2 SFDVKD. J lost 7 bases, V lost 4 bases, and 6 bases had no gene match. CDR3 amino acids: CATSDPGQGAGGELFF. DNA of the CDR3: TGTGCCACCAGTGACCCGGGACAGGGGGCCGGCGGGGAGCTGTTTTTT.

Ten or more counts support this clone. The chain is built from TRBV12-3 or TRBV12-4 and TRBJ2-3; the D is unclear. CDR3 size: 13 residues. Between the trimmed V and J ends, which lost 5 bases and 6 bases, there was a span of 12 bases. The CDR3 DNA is TGTGCCAGCAGTACTACCACCCGGGATACGCAGTATTTT. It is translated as CASSTTTRDTQYF.

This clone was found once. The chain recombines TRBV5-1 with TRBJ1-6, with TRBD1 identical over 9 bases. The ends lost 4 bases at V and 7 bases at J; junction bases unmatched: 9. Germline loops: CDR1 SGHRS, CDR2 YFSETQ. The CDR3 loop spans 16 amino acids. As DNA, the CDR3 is TGCGCCAGCAGCATGACGGGACAGGGTTACAATTCACCCCTCCACTTT. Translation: CASSMTGQGYNSPLHF.

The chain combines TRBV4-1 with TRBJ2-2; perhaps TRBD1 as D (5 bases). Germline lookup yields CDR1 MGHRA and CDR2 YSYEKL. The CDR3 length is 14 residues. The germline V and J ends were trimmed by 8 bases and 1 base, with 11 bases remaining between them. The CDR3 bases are TGCGCCAGCGCTCCTACAGGGAACACCGGGGAGCTGTTTTTT. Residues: CASAPTGNTGELFF.

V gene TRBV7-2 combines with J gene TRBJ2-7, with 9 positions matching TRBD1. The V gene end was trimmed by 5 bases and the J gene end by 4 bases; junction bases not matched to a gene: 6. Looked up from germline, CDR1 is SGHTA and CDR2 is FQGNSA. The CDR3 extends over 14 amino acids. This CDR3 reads CASSPRTGEYEQYF. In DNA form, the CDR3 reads TGTGCCAGCAGCCCCCGGACAGGGGAGTACGAGCAGTACTTC.

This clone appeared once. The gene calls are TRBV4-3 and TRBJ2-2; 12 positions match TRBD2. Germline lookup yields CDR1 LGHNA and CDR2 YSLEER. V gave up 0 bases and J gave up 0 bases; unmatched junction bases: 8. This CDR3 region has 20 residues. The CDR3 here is CASSQETGTSGPANTGELFF. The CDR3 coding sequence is TGCGCCAGCAGCCAAGAAACCGGGACTAGCGGGCCCGCGAACACCGGGGAGCTGTTTTTT.

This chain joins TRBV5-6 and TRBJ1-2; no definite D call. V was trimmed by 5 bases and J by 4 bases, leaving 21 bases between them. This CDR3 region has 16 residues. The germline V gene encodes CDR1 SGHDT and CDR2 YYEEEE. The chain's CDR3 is CASSRRRQANVYGYTF. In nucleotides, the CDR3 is TGTGCCAGCAGTCGTAGACGGCAGGCCAACGTCTATGGCTACACCTTC.